This is a list of T cell receptor beta chains from one sample in a study of cytomegalovirus exposure and HLA in healthy donors. The data were produced by immunoSEQ multiplex PCR, yet TCRdb's version contains in-frame clones alone and is incomplete. The sample holds over 200,000 clones, about 90% seen once. Sequencing was done on a sample of PBMCs. These receptors were taken from a woman aged 30 to 39 in good health and CMV-seronegative. Each CDR3 is given with its conserved first and last residue. D genes are given only for firm matches. Rows may omit the clone size; those that give it use once, few, many or a size class.

V	D	size	J	CDR3	DNA
TRBV4-3	TRBD2	NA	TRBJ2-3	CASSQDTGGSTDTQYF	TGCGCCAGCAGCCAAGATACGGGAGGGAGCACAGATACGCAGTATTTT
TRBV19	TRBD2	NA	TRBJ2-7	CASSVPGGSYEQYF	TGTGCCAGTAGTGTCCCGGGAGGTTCGTACGAGCAGTACTTC
TRBV5-6	TRBD1	once	TRBJ2-2	CATSLLGGANTGELFF	TGTGCCACATCCCTTTTAGGGGGCGCGAACACCGGGGAGCTGTTTTTT
TRBV4-3	NA	NA	TRBJ2-5	CASSQGIEGYETQYF	TGCGCCAGCAGCCAAGGTATCGAGGGGTACGAGACCCAGTACTTC
TRBV29-1	TRBD2	NA	TRBJ2-7	CSVVGLAGAGEQYF	TGCAGCGTTGTTGGGCTAGCGGGAGCTGGGGAGCAGTACTTC
TRBV11-2	NA	NA	TRBJ1-5	CASQGRPQPQHF	TGTGCCAGCCAGGGTAGGCCACAGCCCCAGCATTTT
TRBV25-1	TRBD2	NA	TRBJ2-5	CASDAPWLAVETQYF	TGTGCCAGCGATGCCCCTTGGCTAGCGGTCGAGACCCAGTACTTC
TRBV6-6	NA	NA	TRBJ2-6	CASSYTDSGANVLTF	TGTGCCAGCAGTTATACGGACTCTGGGGCCAACGTCCTGACTTTC
TRBV29-1	NA	once	TRBJ2-7	CSVEDRGRPYEQYF	TGCAGCGTTGAAGATCGGGGGCGTCCCTACGAGCAGTACTTC
TRBV27	NA	NA	TRBJ2-5	CASSRSGERETQYF	TGTGCCAGCAGCCGCAGTGGAGAGCGAGAGACCCAGTACTTC
TRBV6-5	NA	NA	TRBJ1-1	CATAGDTEAFF	TGTGCCACCGCGGGGGACACTGAAGCTTTCTTT
TRBV4-3	TRBD2	NA	TRBJ2-7	CASSQVGTSGKASYEQYF	TGCGCCAGCAGCCAAGTAGGGACTAGCGGGAAGGCATCCTACGAGCAGTACTTC
TRBV10-3	NA	few	TRBJ2-7	CAISEGTEQYF	TGTGCCATCAGTGAGGGGACCGAGCAGTACTTC
TRBV28	TRBD1	NA	TRBJ1-2	CASSSWTGGEVGYTF	TGTGCCAGCAGTTCTTGGACAGGGGGCGAGGTTGGCTACACCTTC
TRBV9	NA	few	TRBJ2-7	CASSEDWDPSYEQYF	TGTGCCAGCAGCGAGGACTGGGATCCCTCCTACGAGCAGTACTTC
TRBV19	NA	NA	TRBJ2-4	CASSAEGNIQYF	TGTGCCAGTAGTGCGGAAGGGAACATTCAGTACTTC
TRBV28	NA	NA	TRBJ1-3	CASSLIHPGNTIYF	TGTGCCAGCAGTTTAATCCACCCGGGAAACACCATATATTTT
TRBV10-3	NA	NA	TRBJ1-3	CAISDPDSVDSSGNTIYF	TGTGCCATCAGTGACCCAGATTCCGTGGACAGCTCTGGAAACACCATATATTTT
TRBV27	TRBD2	NA	TRBJ2-3	CASSSLAGGGDTQYF	TGTGCCAGCAGTTCCCTCGCGGGAGGGGGAGATACGCAGTATTTT
TRBV5-4	TRBD1	NA	TRBJ1-2	CASQSPDRVSGYTF	TGTGCCAGCCAAAGTCCCGACAGGGTGTCTGGCTACACCTTC
TRBV6-5	TRBD1	once	TRBJ2-7	CASRKGQGTSYEQYF	TGTGCCAGCAGAAAGGGACAGGGGACTTCCTACGAGCAGTACTTC
TRBV19	NA	NA	TRBJ1-5	CASSGQYSNQPQHF	TGTGCCAGTAGTGGACAGTATAGCAATCAGCCCCAGCATTTT
TRBV6-1	NA	NA	TRBJ1-1	CASSESTGSMYTEAFF	TGTGCCAGCAGTGAATCTACAGGGAGTATGTACACTGAAGCTTTCTTT
TRBV27	TRBD1	NA	TRBJ2-7	CASKTTGGLFDEQYF	TGTGCCAGCAAAACGACAGGGGGATTATTCGACGAGCAGTACTTC
TRBV6-1	TRBD1	NA	TRBJ1-2	CASSSGTGFGYTF	TGTGCCAGCAGTTCCGGGACAGGGTTTGGCTACACCTTC
TRBV2	NA	NA	TRBJ2-3	CASRRGTDTQYF	TGTGCCAGCAGGAGAGGTACAGATACGCAGTATTTT
TRBV5-1	TRBD2	NA	TRBJ2-7	CASSLDSSGRAPLYF	TGCGCCAGCAGCTTGGATTCTAGCGGGAGGGCCCCGTTGTACTTC
TRBV11-3	TRBD1	few	TRBJ2-7	CASSLGGTGGLEQYF	TGTGCCAGCAGCCTCGGGGGGACAGGGGGCCTCGAGCAGTACTTC
TRBV15	NA	NA	TRBJ1-5	CATSRVRGLDSNQPQHF	TGTGCCACCAGCAGAGTTAGGGGGTTGGATAGCAATCAGCCCCAGCATTTT
TRBV27	TRBD2	NA	TRBJ2-7	CASSLSPSGKYEQYF	TGTGCCAGCAGTTTATCGCCCAGCGGGAAGTACGAGCAGTACTTC
TRBV18	TRBD1	few	TRBJ2-7	CASSPQGQSYEQYF	TGTGCCAGCTCACCACAGGGACAGAGCTACGAGCAGTACTTC
TRBV7-6	TRBD2	NA	TRBJ2-7	CASSLAPSGSSYEQYF	TGTGCCAGCAGCTTAGCACCTAGCGGGAGCTCTTACGAGCAGTACTTC
TRBV5-1	TRBD2	NA	TRBJ2-3	CASSLGLAGVGADTQYF	TGCGCCAGCAGCTTGGGGCTAGCGGGAGTTGGAGCAGATACGCAGTATTTT
TRBV9	TRBD2	NA	TRBJ2-1	CASSPRLAGGPNEQFF	TGTGCCAGCAGCCCGCGACTAGCGGGAGGTCCCAATGAGCAGTTCTTC
TRBV28	NA	NA	TRBJ2-7	CASNKPGTYYEQYF	TGTGCCAGCAACAAACCCGGGACATACTACGAGCAGTACTTC
TRBV5-1	NA	NA	TRBJ1-1	CASSLDGRPNTEAFF	TGCGCCAGCAGCCTGGATGGCAGGCCGAACACTGAAGCTTTCTTT
TRBV9	TRBD2	once	TRBJ2-1	CASGGSADNEQFF	TGTGCCAGCGGCGGGAGTGCGGACAATGAGCAGTTCTTC
TRBV30	NA	once	TRBJ1-2	CAWSVMLGYGYTF	TGTGCCTGGAGTGTAATGTTGGGTTACGGCTACACCTTC
TRBV4-1	TRBD1	NA	TRBJ1-5	CASSQIEGAAQPQHF	TGCGCCAGCAGCCAGATAGAGGGGGCCGCTCAGCCCCAGCATTTT
TRBV9	TRBD1	NA	TRBJ2-4	CASSVGGGSPNSKNIQYF	TGTGCCAGCAGCGTAGGAGGGGGCTCTCCCAATTCCAAAAACATTCAGTACTTC
TRBV19	NA	NA	TRBJ1-5	CANRVGQPQHF	TGTGCCAACAGGGTCGGGCAGCCCCAGCATTTT
TRBV2	NA	NA	TRBJ2-7	CASRGSWYEQYF	TGTGCCAGCAGGGGCTCCTGGTACGAGCAGTACTTC
TRBV9	TRBD2	NA	TRBJ2-2	CASSPRTSGSPKNTGELFF	TGTGCCAGCAGCCCCCGGACTAGCGGCAGCCCAAAGAACACCGGGGAGCTGTTTTTT
TRBV7-3	NA	NA	TRBJ2-7	CASSLLGSGEQYF	TGTGCCAGCAGCTTACTAGGAAGTGGAGAGCAGTACTTC
TRBV6-5	NA	NA	TRBJ1-1	CASTRQRNTEAFF	TGTGCCAGCACCCGACAGCGGAACACTGAAGCTTTCTTT
TRBV6-1	NA	NA	TRBJ1-5	CASSRDAQPQHF	TGTGCCAGCAGCAGGGACGCTCAGCCCCAGCATTTT
TRBV7-9	NA	NA	TRBJ2-7	CASSLYPYEQYF	TGTGCCAGCAGCTTATACCCCTACGAGCAGTACTTC
TRBV5-4	NA	NA	TRBJ2-7	CASSPRGERNYEQYF	TGTGCCAGCAGCCCTCGAGGCGAGCGGAATTACGAGCAGTACTTC